Presented here are 2 T cell receptor beta chains from one specimen sequenced in a study of blood T cell repertoires in COVID-19. Sequencing used immunoSEQ multiplex PCR; TCRdb keeps in-frame clones, though not all of them. The sample carries under 100,000 clones, roughly nine tenths recorded once. The sequenced material came from peripheral blood. These receptor sequences come from a man aged 50 or older with acute or convalescent COVID-19.

The chain combines TRBV28 with TRBJ2-7, with TRBD1 matching over 9 bases. The J segment lost 0 bases and the V segment lost 7 bases, leaving 7 bases of the junction unmatched. This CDR3 is built from 15 residues. CDR1 and CDR2 (germline): MDHEN, SYDVKM. The CDR3 nucleotides are TGTGCCAGCAAGCGACAGGGGGGAAGCTCCTACGAGCAGTACGTC. Protein sequence: CASKRQGGSSYEQYV.

The genes are TRBV21-1 and TRBJ2-4; no DNA check was done on the table's D call, TRBD1. TRBV21-1 counts as a pseudogene. The CDR3 has 16 residues. The CDR3 DNA sequence: TGTGCCAGCAGCAAAGGGGACAGACTAGCCAAAAACATTCAGTACTTC. Translating it yields CASSKGDRLAKNIQYF.